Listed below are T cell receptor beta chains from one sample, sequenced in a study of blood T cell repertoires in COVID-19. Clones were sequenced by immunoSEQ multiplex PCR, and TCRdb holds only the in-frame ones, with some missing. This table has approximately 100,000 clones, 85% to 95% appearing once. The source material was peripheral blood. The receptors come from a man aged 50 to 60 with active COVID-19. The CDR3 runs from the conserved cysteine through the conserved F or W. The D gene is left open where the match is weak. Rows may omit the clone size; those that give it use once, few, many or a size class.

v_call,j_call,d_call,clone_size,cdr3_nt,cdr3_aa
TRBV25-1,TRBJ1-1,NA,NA,TGTGCCACCCATGATGGCCAGGGAGCTTTCTTT,CATHDGQGAFF
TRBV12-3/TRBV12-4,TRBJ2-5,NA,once,TGTGCCAGCAGTTTAGGAGGTGAAGAGACCCAGTACTTC,CASSLGGEETQYF
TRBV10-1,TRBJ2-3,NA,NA,TGCGCCAGCAGGGCGGCGGGGTCGGATACGCAGTATTTT,CASRAAGSDTQYF
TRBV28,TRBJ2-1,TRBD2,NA,TGTGCCAGCAGTCCTCGGACTAGCGGGAATGAGCAGTTCTTC,CASSPRTSGNEQFF
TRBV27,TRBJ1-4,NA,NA,TGTGCCAGCAGTTTCCTAGGTACTAATGAAAAACTGTTTTTT,CASSFLGTNEKLFF
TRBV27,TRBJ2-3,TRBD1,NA,TGTGCCAGCAGCCCCGGGACAGGGGGGAGAAGCACAGATACGCAGTATTTT,CASSPGTGGRSTDTQYF
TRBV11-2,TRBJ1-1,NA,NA,TGTGCCAGCAGCTTCCGACGGGGGACTGAAGCTTTCTTT,CASSFRRGTEAFF
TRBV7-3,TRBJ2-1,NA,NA,TGTGCCAGCGGGAGGAGGCCCAATGTGTACAATGAGCAGTTCTTC,CASGRRPNVYNEQFF
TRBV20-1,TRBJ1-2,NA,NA,TGCAGTGCCACGGACTATGGCTACACCTTC,CSATDYGYTF
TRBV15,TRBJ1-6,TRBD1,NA,TGTGCCACCAGCTTAAGACAGGGACACTCACCCCTCCACTTT,CATSLRQGHSPLHF
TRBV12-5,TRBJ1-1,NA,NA,TGTGCTAGTGGTCCTGATTCCGGCGAACGGGTAACTGAAGCTTTCTTT,CASGPDSGERVTEAFF
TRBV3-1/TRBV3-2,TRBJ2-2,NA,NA,TGTGCCAGCAGCCAAAGACGGGATGGTGGGGAGCTGTTTTTT,CASSQRRDGGELFF
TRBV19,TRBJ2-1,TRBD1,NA,TGTGCCAGTACCCGACAGGGGGCGCGGAATGAGCAGTTCTTC,CASTRQGARNEQFF
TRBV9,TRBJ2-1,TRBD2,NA,TGTGCCAGCAGCGTGAGCGGGAGTTCCTACAATGAGCAGTTCTTC,CASSVSGSSYNEQFF
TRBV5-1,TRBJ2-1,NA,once,TGCGCCAGCAGCTCACCCCGGGAGAGCTCCTACAATGAGCAGTTCTTC,CASSSPRESSYNEQFF
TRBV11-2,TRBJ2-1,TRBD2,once,TGTGCCAGCAGCTTAGACGGACTAGACAATGAGCAGTTCTTC,CASSLDGLDNEQFF
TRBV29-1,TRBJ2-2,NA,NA,TGCAGCGTTTCAAGTGGTAGCGGTCGAGAGAAGCTGTTTTTT,CSVSSGSGREKLFF
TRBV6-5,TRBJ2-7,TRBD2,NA,TGTGCCAGCAGCCAAGGACTAGCGGGCCAATACGAGCAGTACTTC,CASSQGLAGQYEQYF
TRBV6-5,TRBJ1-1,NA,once,TGTGCCAGCAGTTACTCAAGGGGAAACACTGAAGCTTTCTTT,CASSYSRGNTEAFF
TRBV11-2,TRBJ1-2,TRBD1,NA,TGTGCCAGCAGCCCAGACAGGGTTGGCGGCTACACCTTC,CASSPDRVGGYTF
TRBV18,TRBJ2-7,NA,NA,TGTGCCAGCTCACCACGGCGGGACTCCTACGAGCAGTACTTC,CASSPRRDSYEQYF
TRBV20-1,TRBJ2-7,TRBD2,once,TGCAGTGCTAGTGGGACTAGCGGGAAATCCCGGTCCTACGAGCAGTACTTC,CSASGTSGKSRSYEQYF
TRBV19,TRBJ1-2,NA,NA,TGTGCCAGTAGTATTGGGCGTGACAGCAGGGACACTAACTATGGCTACACCTTC,CASSIGRDSRDTNYGYTF
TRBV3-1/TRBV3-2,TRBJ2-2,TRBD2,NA,TGTGCCAGCAGCCAAAGGTCTAGCGGAAACACCGGGGAGCTGTTTTTT,CASSQRSSGNTGELFF
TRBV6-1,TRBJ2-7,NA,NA,TGTGCCAGCAGTGACGGACATTTATCGCAGTACTTC,CASSDGHLSQYF
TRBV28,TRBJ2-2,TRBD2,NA,TGTGCCAGCAGTTTTTTAGCGGGAGGGCGGGGCACCGGGGAGCTGTTTTTT,CASSFLAGGRGTGELFF
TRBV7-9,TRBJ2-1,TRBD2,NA,TGTGCCAGCAGCTCACTCTTCGCGGGAGGGGTCGATGAGCAGTTCTTC,CASSSLFAGGVDEQFF
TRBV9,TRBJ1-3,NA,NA,TGTGCCAGCAGCGTAGGAGTCTGGGCTTCCTCTGGAAACACCATATATTTT,CASSVGVWASSGNTIYF